This T cell receptor (beta chain) was found in a study of T cells in localized non-small cell lung cancer. Study outcomes and limitations: Uninvolved adjacent lung showed peak T cell clonality, exceeding tumor. There were a median roughly 61 of the top 100 tumor clones appearing in adjacent lung.

The repertoire was sequenced with immunoSEQ multiplex PCR; TCRdb's copy has only in-frame clones and lacks some. The sample lists fewer than 30,000 clones, roughly 91% seen once, with roughly 0.99% in the top ten. Of note for this clone: Antigen specificity is unknown.

V was clipped by 8 bases and J by 8 bases, with 10 bases between them. Germline V CDR1 and CDR2: SGHAT, FQNNGV. CDR3 length: 11 residues. The chain combines TRBV11-2 with TRBJ2-1; a possible D gene is TRBD2 (6 bases). The TCR comes from a woman aged 35-75 years with stage I lung adenocarcinoma. Material: peripheral blood, obtained before any cancer treatment. The CDR3, as DNA: TGTGCCAGCGGGGAGGCTTATGAGCAGTTCTTC. This sequence encodes CASGEAYEQFF.